This is a list of T cell receptor beta chains from one sample in a study of PD-1 blockade in classical Hodgkin lymphoma. TCRdb's table, derived via immunoSEQ multiplex PCR, lists solely in-frame clones and lacks some. The data hold approximately 44,000 clones, with 60% to 85% observed a single time. Sample: peripheral blood mononuclear cells (PBMCs), taken at baseline. The receptor source for this set is a human donor with classical Hodgkin lymphoma. Each CDR3 is given with its conserved first and last residue. The D gene is left open where the match is weak. Size tells how often a clone was seen (once, few, many) or the class of an expanded clone, and some rows leave it out.

size	V	D	J	DNA	CDR3
-	TRBV30	TRBD1	TRBJ1-5	TGTGCCTGGACCACGCACCGGCAGGGGGACCTCTATAGCAATCAGCCCCAGCATTTT	CAWTTHRQGDLYSNQPQHF
few	TRBV28	-	TRBJ1-2	TGTGCCAGCAGTTTAGGCGCGTGGGGAAGCTACACCTTC	CASSLGAWGSYTF
-	TRBV7-9	-	TRBJ2-1	TGTGCCATCCCCTCGAGCCGTGGGGCCTACAATGAGCAGTTCTTC	CAIPSSRGAYNEQFF
-	TRBV27	-	TRBJ2-1	TGTGCCAGCAAGGGGTACTACCAGGAGTTCTTC	CASKGYYQEFF
-	TRBV10-3	-	TRBJ2-7	TGTGCCATCAGTGAGTCGACCTCCTCCTACGAGCAGTACTTC	CAISESTSSYEQYF
-	TRBV18	-	TRBJ2-2	TGTGCCAGCTTGTTAGCCTCGAACACCGGGGAGCTGTTTTTT	CASLLASNTGELFF
few	TRBV6-5	-	TRBJ1-3	TGTGCCAGCAGTACGGGGGGAGCGGTTGGAAACACCATATATTTT	CASSTGGAVGNTIYF
-	TRBV4-3	TRBD1	TRBJ2-7	TGCGCCAGCAGCCCCGGGACAGGGGGCGGGTACGAGCAGTACTTC	CASSPGTGGGYEQYF
-	TRBV19	TRBD2	TRBJ2-2	TGTGCCAGTACCGGGACTAGATTAACCGGGGAGCTGTTTTTT	CASTGTRLTGELFF
-	TRBV20-1	-	TRBJ2-7	TGCAGTGCCGGCGGGGTCTACGAGCAGTACTTC	CSAGGVYEQYF
-	TRBV6-1	TRBD1	TRBJ1-2	TGTGCCAGCAGTACCGTCCGGGACAGTAACTATGGCTACACCTTC	CASSTVRDSNYGYTF
-	TRBV5-5	TRBD1	TRBJ2-7	TGTGCCAGCAGCGGACAGGGGCCCTTCTCCTACGAGCAGTACTTC	CASSGQGPFSYEQYF
many	TRBV5-1	TRBD1	TRBJ1-2	TGCGCCAGCAGCTTGGGAGGGACAGGGGGCAACTATGGCTACACCTTC	CASSLGGTGGNYGYTF
-	TRBV11-2	TRBD2	TRBJ2-5	TGTGCCAGCAGCTTAGATGGTGGGACTAGCGGGATTTTGGGAGAGACCCAGTACTTC	CASSLDGGTSGILGETQYF
-	TRBV19	-	TRBJ1-1	TGTGCCAGTAGTAAAGGGTCGACCGCTTTCTTT	CASSKGSTAFF
-	TRBV27	-	TRBJ2-7	TGTGCCAGCACGGTGAGGGCGAACTCCTACGAGCAGTACTTC	CASTVRANSYEQYF
-	TRBV6-5	-	TRBJ1-2	TGTGCCAGCAGTTACTCGGCAGACCCTGATAACTATGGCTACACCTTC	CASSYSADPDNYGYTF
-	TRBV27	TRBD1	TRBJ2-1	TGTGCCAGCAGTCCCGGGGCAGGGGGTTACAATGAGCAGTTCTTC	CASSPGAGGYNEQFF
-	TRBV7-9	-	TRBJ1-3	TGTGCCAGCAGCGGTTGGGACACCATATATTTT	CASSGWDTIYF
few	TRBV19	-	TRBJ2-1	TGTGCCAGTCGAAATGTGGCCGGGGCCGTCGGAAGTGAGCAGTTCTTC	CASRNVAGAVGSEQFF
-	TRBV6-6	-	TRBJ1-1	TGTGCCAGCAGTTACTTGGGTACTGAAGCTTTCTTT	CASSYLGTEAFF
-	TRBV5-4	TRBD2	TRBJ2-2	TGTGCCAGCAGCTTGGCCGGGACTAGCGGGAGGACCGGGGAGCTGTTTTTT	CASSLAGTSGRTGELFF
-	TRBV7-7	-	TRBJ2-1	TGTGCTAGCAGCTTAGACCACGACTATGACAATGAGCAGTTCTTC	CASSLDHDYDNEQFF
-	TRBV14	-	TRBJ2-2	TGTGCCAGCAGCCAACCCCGCCTAGAGGGAAACACCGGGGAGCTGTTTTTT	CASSQPRLEGNTGELFF
-	TRBV5-5	-	TRBJ1-2	TGTGCCAGCAGCTCGGGTTCCGGAGTTCCCTATGGCTACACCTTC	CASSSGSGVPYGYTF
-	TRBV7-9	TRBD2	TRBJ2-5	TGTGCCAGCAGCGACCCTAGCGGGGCATCCCAAGAGACCCAGTACTTC	CASSDPSGASQETQYF
-	TRBV29-1	-	TRBJ2-1	TGCAGCGTTGAAGATTGGGGCAGCGGAGCCAATGAGCAGTTCTTC	CSVEDWGSGANEQFF
-	TRBV7-2	-	TRBJ1-6	TGTGCCAGCAGCTTAGAGGTCTATAATTCACCCCTCCACTTT	CASSLEVYNSPLHF
-	TRBV30	-	TRBJ2-3	TGTGCCTGGAGTGTAGGTGGGGGACAAACAGATACGCAGTATTTT	CAWSVGGGQTDTQYF
-	TRBV28	TRBD2	TRBJ2-2	TGTGCCACTATGCTAGCGGGCACCGGGGAGCTGTTTTTT	CATMLAGTGELFF
-	TRBV27	-	TRBJ2-2	TGTGCCAGCAGTTACCAGAACACCGGGGAGCTGTTTTTT	CASSYQNTGELFF